This TCR beta chain was sequenced in a study of spatial heterogeneity in lung cancer. Sample time point: sample taken at primary tumor resection. Unsorted whole RNA from tumor, nontumor lung or frozen PBMC underwent sequencing. TCRdb processed the 5' RACE reads anew with MiXCR; each CDR3 protein has one entry. Found here are about 30,000 distinct CDR3 sequences, 8.4% of them singletons; the top ten hold about 34%. The CDR3 covers 14 residues. V trimming: 7 bases; J trimming: 10 bases; junction bases outside the gene matches: 13. CDR1 is MDHEN and CDR2 is SYDVKM in the germline V gene. Sequencing was performed on PBMCs, taken at surgery. The receptor's source is a female donor with early-stage non-small cell lung cancer. This sequence joins TRBV28 and TRBJ2-1, with 7 bases matching TRBD2. The chain's CDR3 is CASTLSGFGGEQFF. The CDR3 DNA reads as TGTGCCAGCACATTAAGCGGATTCGGGGGGGAGCAGTTCTTC.